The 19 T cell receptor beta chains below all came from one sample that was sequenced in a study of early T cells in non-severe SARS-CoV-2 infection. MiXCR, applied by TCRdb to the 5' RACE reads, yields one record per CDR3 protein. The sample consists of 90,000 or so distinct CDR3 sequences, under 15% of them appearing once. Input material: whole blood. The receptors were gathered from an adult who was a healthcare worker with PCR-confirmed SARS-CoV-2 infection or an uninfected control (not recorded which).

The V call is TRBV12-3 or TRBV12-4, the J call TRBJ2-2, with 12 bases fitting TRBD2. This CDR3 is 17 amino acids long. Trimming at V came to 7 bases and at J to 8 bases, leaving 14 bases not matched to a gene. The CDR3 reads CASTPTSGSPSRGELFF. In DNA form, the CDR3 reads TGTGCCAGCACCCCGACTAGCGGGAGCCCTTCCAGGGGGGAGCTGTTTTTT.

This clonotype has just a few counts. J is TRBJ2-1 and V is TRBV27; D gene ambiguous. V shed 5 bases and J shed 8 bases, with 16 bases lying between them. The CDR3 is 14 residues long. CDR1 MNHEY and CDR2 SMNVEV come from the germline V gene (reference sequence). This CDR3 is CASSPRDHRDEQFF. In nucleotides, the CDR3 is TGTGCCAGCAGTCCTCGAGACCACCGCGATGAGCAGTTCTTC.

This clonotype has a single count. In DNA, the CDR3 is TGCAGTGCTAGAGCTCGACTAGCGGGAGGCTACGAGCAGTACTTC. Protein product: CSARARLAGGYEQYF. V usage is TRBV20-1 and J usage is TRBJ2-7; TRBD2 matches 13 bases. CDR3 length: 15 amino acids. V shed 1 base, J shed 3 bases, and the junction held 3 bases outside the gene matches. The germline CDR1 and CDR2 sequences are DFQATT and SNEGSKA (reference sequence).

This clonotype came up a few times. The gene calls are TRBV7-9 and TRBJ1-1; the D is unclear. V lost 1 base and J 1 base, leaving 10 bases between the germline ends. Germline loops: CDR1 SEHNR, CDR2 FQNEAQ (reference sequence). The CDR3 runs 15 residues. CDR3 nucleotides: TGTGCCAGCAGCTTAGAGCCAGGACGGAACACTGAAGCTTTCTTT. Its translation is CASSLEPGRNTEAFF.

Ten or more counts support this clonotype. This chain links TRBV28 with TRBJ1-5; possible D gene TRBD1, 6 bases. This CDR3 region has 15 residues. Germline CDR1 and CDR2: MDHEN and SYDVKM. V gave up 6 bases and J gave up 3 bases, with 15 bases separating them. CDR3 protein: CASRPIGGFNQPQHF. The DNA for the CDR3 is TGTGCCAGCAGGCCGATAGGGGGGTTCAATCAGCCCCAGCATTTT.

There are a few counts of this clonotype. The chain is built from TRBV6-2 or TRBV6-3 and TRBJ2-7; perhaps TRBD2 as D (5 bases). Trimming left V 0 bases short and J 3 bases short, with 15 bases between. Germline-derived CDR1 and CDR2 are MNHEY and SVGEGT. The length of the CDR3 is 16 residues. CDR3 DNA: TGTGCCAGCAGTTACTCGAAGCGGTCGCCCAACTACGAGCAGTACTTC. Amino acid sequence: CASSYSKRSPNYEQYF.

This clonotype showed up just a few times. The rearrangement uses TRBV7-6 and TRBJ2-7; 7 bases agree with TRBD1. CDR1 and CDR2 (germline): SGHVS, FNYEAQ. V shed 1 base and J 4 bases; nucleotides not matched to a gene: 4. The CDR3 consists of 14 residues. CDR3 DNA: TGTGCCAGCAGCTTAGGGGACAGCAGGTACGAGCAGTACTTC. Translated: CASSLGDSRYEQYF.

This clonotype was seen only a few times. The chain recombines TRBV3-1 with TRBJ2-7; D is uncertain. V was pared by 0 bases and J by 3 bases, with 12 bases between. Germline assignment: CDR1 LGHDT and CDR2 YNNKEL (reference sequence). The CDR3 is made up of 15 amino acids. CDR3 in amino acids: CASSQETDGRYEQYF. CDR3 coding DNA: TGTGCCAGCAGCCAAGAAACGGACGGTCGCTACGAGCAGTACTTC.

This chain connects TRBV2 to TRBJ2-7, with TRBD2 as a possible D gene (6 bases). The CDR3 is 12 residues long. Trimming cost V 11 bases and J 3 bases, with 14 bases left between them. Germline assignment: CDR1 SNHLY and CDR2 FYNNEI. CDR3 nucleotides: TGTGCCGGCCTCGGGGGAAACTACGAGCAGTACTTC. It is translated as CAGLGGNYEQYF.

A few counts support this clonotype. The CDR3 coding sequence is TGCAGTGCCACCCGGGTAGCGGGAGCTAGCACAGATACGCAGTATTTT. Translation gives CSATRVAGASTDTQYF. The rearrangement links TRBV20-1 to TRBJ2-3, with 9 nucleotides matching TRBD2. Germline V gives CDR1 DFQATT, CDR2 SNEGSKA (reference sequence). V shed 6 bases, J shed 0 bases, and the junction held 10 bases outside the gene matches. The length of the CDR3 is 16 residues.

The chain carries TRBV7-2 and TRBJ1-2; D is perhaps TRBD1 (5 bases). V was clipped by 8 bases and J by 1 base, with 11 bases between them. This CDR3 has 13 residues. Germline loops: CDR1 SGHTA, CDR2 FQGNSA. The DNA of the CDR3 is TGTGCCAGCGGTAGGGACCGTAACTATGGCTACACCTTC. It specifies CASGRDRNYGYTF.

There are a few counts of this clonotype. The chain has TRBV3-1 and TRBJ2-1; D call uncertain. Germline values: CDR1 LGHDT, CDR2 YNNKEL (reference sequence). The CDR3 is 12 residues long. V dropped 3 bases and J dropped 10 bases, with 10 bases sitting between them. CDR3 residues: CASSQERWEQFF. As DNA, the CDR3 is TGTGCCAGCAGCCAGGAGAGATGGGAGCAGTTCTTC.

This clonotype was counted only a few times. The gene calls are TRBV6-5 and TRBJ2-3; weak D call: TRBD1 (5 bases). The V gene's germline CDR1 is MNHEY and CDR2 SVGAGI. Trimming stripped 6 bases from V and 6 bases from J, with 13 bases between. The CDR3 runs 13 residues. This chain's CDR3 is CASRQTVWDTQYF. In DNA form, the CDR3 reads TGTGCCAGCAGACAGACAGTTTGGGATACGCAGTATTTT.

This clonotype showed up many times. CDR3 protein: CASSDSGAGELFF. CDR3 DNA: TGTGCCAGCAGTGACTCAGGGGCCGGGGAGCTGTTTTTT. The J gene is TRBJ2-2, the V gene TRBV6-4, with TRBD1 as a possible D gene (5 bases). Between the trimmed V and J ends, which lost 0 bases and 6 bases, there was a span of 5 bases. CDR3 size: 13 residues. The germline V gene has CDR1 MRHNA and CDR2 SNTAGT.

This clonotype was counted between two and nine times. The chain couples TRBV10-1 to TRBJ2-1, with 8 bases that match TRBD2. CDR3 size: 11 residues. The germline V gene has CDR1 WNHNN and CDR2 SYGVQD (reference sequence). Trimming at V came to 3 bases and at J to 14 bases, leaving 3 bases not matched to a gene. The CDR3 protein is CASSEGTRKFF. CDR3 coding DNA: TGCGCCAGCAGTGAAGGGACTAGAAAGTTCTTC.

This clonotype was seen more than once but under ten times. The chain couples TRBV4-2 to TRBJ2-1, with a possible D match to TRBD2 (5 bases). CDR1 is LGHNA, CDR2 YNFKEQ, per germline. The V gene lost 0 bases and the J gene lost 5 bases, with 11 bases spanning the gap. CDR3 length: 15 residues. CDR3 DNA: TGTGCCAGCAGCCAAGATCCAGCGGCTCACAATGAGCAGTTCTTC. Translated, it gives CASSQDPAAHNEQFF.

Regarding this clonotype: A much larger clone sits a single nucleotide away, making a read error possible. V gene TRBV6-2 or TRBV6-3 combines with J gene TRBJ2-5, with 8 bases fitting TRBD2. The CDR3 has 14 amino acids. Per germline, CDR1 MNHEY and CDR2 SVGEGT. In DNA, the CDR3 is TGTGCCGGCAGTTACAGCGGGGGCGCGGAGACCCAGTACTTC. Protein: CAGSYSGGAETQYF.

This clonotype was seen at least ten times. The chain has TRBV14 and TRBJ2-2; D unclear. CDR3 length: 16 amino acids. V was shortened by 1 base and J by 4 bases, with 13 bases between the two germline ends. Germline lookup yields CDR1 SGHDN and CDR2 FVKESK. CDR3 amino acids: CASSQGFSFGTGELFF. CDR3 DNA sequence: TGTGCCAGCAGCCAAGGATTTAGTTTCGGCACCGGGGAGCTGTTTTTT.

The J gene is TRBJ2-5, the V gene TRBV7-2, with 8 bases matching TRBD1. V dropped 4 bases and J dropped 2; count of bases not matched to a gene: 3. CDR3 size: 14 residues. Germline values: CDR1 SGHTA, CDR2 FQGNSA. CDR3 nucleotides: TGTGCCAGCAGCTCCTACAGGGGGCAAGAGACCCAGTACTTC. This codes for CASSSYRGQETQYF.